Below, 7 T cell receptor beta chains from the same sample are listed, as sequenced in a study of T cells after yellow fever vaccination. TCRdb reprocessed the 5' RACE reads via MiXCR and lists one record per CDR3 protein. The table has 620,000 or so distinct CDR3 sequences, approximately 16% seen once; the top ten hold 15% to 20%. The material sequenced was PBMCs, taken about 5 days after the first yellow fever vaccination. These receptors were collected from a man between 18 and 29 years old who received the YFV17D yellow fever vaccine.

The table lists this clonotype with a few counts. The chain links TRBV9 to TRBJ1-2; D not resolved. This CDR3 is 13 amino acids long. The V and J ends lost 0 bases and 0 bases respectively, with 3 bases between them. The germline CDR1 and CDR2 sequences are SGDLS and YYNGEE. DNA for the CDR3: TGTGCCAGCAGCGTAGACGCTAACTATGGCTACACCTTC. Translated, it gives CASSVDANYGYTF.

This clonotype was picked up a small number of times. V gene TRBV6-5 combines with J gene TRBJ1-2, with D unclear. The CDR3 sequence is 14 residues long. Germline V CDR1 and CDR2: MNHEY, SVGAGI. Trimming took off 4 bases at V and 5 bases at J, with 14 bases between the two ends. CDR3 bases: TGTGCCAGCAGTTCCCTCACTCAGTGGTATGGCTACACCTTC. Protein sequence: CASSSLTQWYGYTF.

This chain's CDR3 is CASSYSEQGGHQPQHF. As DNA, the CDR3 is TGTGCCAGCAGTTACTCGGAACAGGGGGGGCATCAGCCCCAGCATTTT. The rearrangement joins TRBV6-5 to TRBJ1-5; 8 positions match TRBD1. Germline V gene sequence: CDR1 MNHEY, CDR2 SVGAGI. V dropped 0 bases and J dropped 5; count of bases not matched to a gene: 6. The CDR3 is 16 residues long.

V and J are TRBV20-1 and TRBJ2-1, with 9 positions matching TRBD2. V lost 1 base, J lost 3 bases, and 10 bases stayed unmatched. Germline V lookup: CDR1 DFQATT, CDR2 SNEGSKA (reference sequence). CDR3 length equals 17 residues. CDR3 amino acids: CSARGLGAGGGYNEQFF. CDR3 in DNA: TGCAGTGCTAGAGGATTGGGAGCGGGGGGCGGCTACAATGAGCAGTTCTTC.

This clonotype has only a few counts. The chain recombines TRBV6-5 with TRBJ1-5; D uncertain. The V end lost 6 bases, the J end lost 0 bases, and 12 bases lay between the germline ends. The germline V gene has CDR1 MNHEY and CDR2 SVGAGI. The CDR3 is made up of 15 amino acids. CDR3 protein: CASRPRADSNQPQHF. The CDR3 nucleotides are TGTGCCAGCAGACCCAGAGCAGATAGCAATCAGCCCCAGCATTTT.

The chain uses TRBV27 and TRBJ2-3; the D gene is possibly TRBD1 (5 bases). Between the trimmed V and J ends, which lost 0 bases and 4 bases, there was a span of 14 bases. Germline V gene lookup returns CDR1 MNHEY and CDR2 SMNVEV (reference sequence). The CDR3 loop spans 16 amino acids. DNA of the CDR3: TGTGCCAGCAGTTTATCGCCAGGGTTGTTCGCAGATACGCAGTATTTT. Protein product: CASSLSPGLFADTQYF.

This clonotype has just a few counts. The V call is TRBV6-5, the J call TRBJ2-1, with D hard to call. V was clipped by 4 bases and J by 9 bases, with 16 bases between them. The CDR3 spans 14 residues. Germline-derived CDR1 and CDR2 are MNHEY and SVGAGI. The CDR3 reads CASSSRDGNLEQFF. For the CDR3, the DNA is TGTGCCAGCAGTTCTAGGGATGGAAACCTTGAGCAGTTCTTC.